The rows below give T cell receptor beta chains drawn from one sample of a study of metastatic and nonmetastatic thyroid tumors. TCRdb recomputed clones from the PCR reads via MiXCR. The table records some 55,000 clones, roughly 29% of them present only once. Sequencing input: blood. The receptors were gathered from a female donor with papillary thyroid cancer or a benign thyroid nodule (not recorded which). Some clones in this sample may be carry-over from other donors' samples. CDR3s include the opening cysteine and the closing phenylalanine or tryptophan. Fields, in order: V gene, clone size, D gene, J gene, CDR3 DNA, CDR3 protein. D genes are given only for firm matches. Rows may omit the clone size; those that give it use once, few, many or a size class.

TRBV27	medium-sized	NA	TRBJ2-5	TGTGCCAGCAGTTTATCGGGGGAGACCCAGTACTTC	CASSLSGETQYF
TRBV6-1	few	TRBD1	TRBJ1-6	TGTGCCAGCAGTGCCCGGACAGGGGCCTCACCCCTCCACTTT	CASSARTGASPLHF
TRBV4-1	NA	TRBD1	TRBJ2-1	TGCGCCAGCAGCCAAGAGGACAGGGTGCGGAATGAGCAGTTCTTC	CASSQEDRVRNEQFF
TRBV24-1	NA	NA	TRBJ2-3	TGTGCCACCAGTGATTTTCCCCGGCAGGGGTCGGATACGCAGTATTTT	CATSDFPRQGSDTQYF
TRBV4-2	NA	TRBD1	TRBJ1-3	TGTGCCAGCAGCCAAGTCCGGACAGGGGGAAGCTCTGGAAACACCATATATTTT	CASSQVRTGGSSGNTIYF
TRBV27	few	TRBD1	TRBJ2-7	TGTGCCAGCAGCTCCGGGACAGCGTTTTACGAGCAGTACTTC	CASSSGTAFYEQYF
TRBV4-1	NA	NA	TRBJ2-2	TGCGCCAGCAGCCAAGTCGCGCGACAGCCGAAAACCGGGGAGCTGTTTTTT	CASSQVARQPKTGELFF
TRBV6-2/TRBV6-3	NA	NA	TRBJ1-5	TGTGCCAGCAGTTTTATGACAAGCAATCAGCCCCAGCATTTT	CASSFMTSNQPQHF
TRBV2	NA	NA	TRBJ2-1	TGTGCCAGCAGCGTGGACAGCAGCTCCTACAATGAGCAGTTCTTC	CASSVDSSSYNEQFF
TRBV7-6	NA	TRBD2	TRBJ2-7	TGTGCCAGCAGCTTAGAGGGACTAGCGGGAATTTACGAGCAGTACTTC	CASSLEGLAGIYEQYF
TRBV12-3/TRBV12-4	few	NA	TRBJ2-7	TGTGCCAGCAGTCCCTCGACCTACGAGCAGTACTTC	CASSPSTYEQYF
TRBV4-1	NA	NA	TRBJ1-2	TGCGCCAGCAGCCAAGGGGGGGGCCTGTATGGCTACACCTTC	CASSQGGGLYGYTF
TRBV9	few	NA	TRBJ1-4	TGTGCCAGCAGCGTAGGAACTGAGAATGAAAAACTGTTTTTT	CASSVGTENEKLFF
TRBV25-1	few	NA	TRBJ2-2	TGTGCCAGCAGTGATGGGACTTACCACACCGGGGAGCTGTTTTTT	CASSDGTYHTGELFF
TRBV10-3	NA	TRBD1	TRBJ2-2	TGTGCCATCAGCCTCCGGGACAGGGGGACCGGGGAGCTGTTTTTT	CAISLRDRGTGELFF
TRBV28	many	NA	TRBJ2-7	TGTGCCAGCAGAGCAGGGAGCTACGAGCAGTACTTC	CASRAGSYEQYF
TRBV9	many	TRBD2	TRBJ2-3	TGTGCCAGCAGCGCGATAGCGGGAGGGCCAGATACGCAGTATTTT	CASSAIAGGPDTQYF
TRBV6-2/TRBV6-3	few	NA	TRBJ2-2	TGTGCCAGCAGTTACTCGAATAGCCCCGGGGAGCTGTTTTTT	CASSYSNSPGELFF
TRBV27	few	TRBD1	TRBJ1-5	TGTGCCAGCAGACCTAGACAGGGGCTGGGCAATCAGCCCCAGCATTTT	CASRPRQGLGNQPQHF
TRBV28	NA	NA	TRBJ1-1	TGTGCCAGCAGTTTAAAGACAGGCCCCGACACTGAAGCTTTCTTT	CASSLKTGPDTEAFF
TRBV3-1	once	NA	TRBJ1-5	TGTGCCAGCAGCCAAGATAGCACGGCTAATCAGCCCCAGCATTTT	CASSQDSTANQPQHF
TRBV25-1	many	NA	TRBJ1-1	TGTGCCAGCGGCGGTGTTCGGGGGTCCCACACTGAAGCTTTCTTT	CASGGVRGSHTEAFF
TRBV20-1	many	TRBD2	TRBJ2-1	TGCAGTGCTAGAGTATCTAGCGGAAGCTCCTACAATGAGCAGTTCTTC	CSARVSSGSSYNEQFF
TRBV19	few	TRBD1	TRBJ2-1	TGTGCCAGTAGTATCGGGACAGCCACCTACAATGAGCAGTTCTTC	CASSIGTATYNEQFF
TRBV11-3	NA	NA	TRBJ2-5	TGTGCCAGCAGCCGAGGGTGGTCGGAGACCCAGTACTTC	CASSRGWSETQYF
TRBV5-4	many	TRBD2	TRBJ2-7	TGTGCCAGCAGCTTGGCTGGCGGGAGCTCATACGAGCAGTACTTC	CASSLAGGSSYEQYF
TRBV28	few	NA	TRBJ1-2	TGTGCCAGCACCAAACAGAGCACCTACTATGGCTACACCTTC	CASTKQSTYYGYTF
TRBV24-1	few	TRBD1	TRBJ2-3	TGTGCCACCAGTGATTTGCGGGACAGGGCAGGTACGCAGTATTTT	CATSDLRDRAGTQYF
TRBV6-1	many	TRBD1	TRBJ1-1	TGTGCCAGCAGTATTTGGGGACAGGGGCCAAATGAAGCTTTCTTT	CASSIWGQGPNEAFF
TRBV12-3/TRBV12-4	NA	TRBD2	TRBJ2-5	TGTGCCAGCAGCTCCGGGACTAGCAAAGAGACCCAGTACTTC	CASSSGTSKETQYF
TRBV6-2/TRBV6-3	few	TRBD1	TRBJ1-5	TGTGCCAGCAGTTACCGACAGGGGGGTCAGCCCCAGCATTTT	CASSYRQGGQPQHF